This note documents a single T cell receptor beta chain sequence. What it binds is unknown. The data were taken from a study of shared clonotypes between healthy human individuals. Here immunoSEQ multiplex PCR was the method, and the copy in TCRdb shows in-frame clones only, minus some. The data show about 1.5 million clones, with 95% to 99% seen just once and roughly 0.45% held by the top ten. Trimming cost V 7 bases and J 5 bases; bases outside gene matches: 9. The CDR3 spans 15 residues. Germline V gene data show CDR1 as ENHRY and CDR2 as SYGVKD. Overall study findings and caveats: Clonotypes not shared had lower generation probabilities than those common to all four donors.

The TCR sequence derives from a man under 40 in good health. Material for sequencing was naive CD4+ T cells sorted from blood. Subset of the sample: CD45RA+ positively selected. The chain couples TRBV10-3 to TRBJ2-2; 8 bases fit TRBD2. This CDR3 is CAINSGTLPTGELFF. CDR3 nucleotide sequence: TGTGCCATCAATAGCGGGACCCTTCCTACCGGGGAGCTGTTTTTT.